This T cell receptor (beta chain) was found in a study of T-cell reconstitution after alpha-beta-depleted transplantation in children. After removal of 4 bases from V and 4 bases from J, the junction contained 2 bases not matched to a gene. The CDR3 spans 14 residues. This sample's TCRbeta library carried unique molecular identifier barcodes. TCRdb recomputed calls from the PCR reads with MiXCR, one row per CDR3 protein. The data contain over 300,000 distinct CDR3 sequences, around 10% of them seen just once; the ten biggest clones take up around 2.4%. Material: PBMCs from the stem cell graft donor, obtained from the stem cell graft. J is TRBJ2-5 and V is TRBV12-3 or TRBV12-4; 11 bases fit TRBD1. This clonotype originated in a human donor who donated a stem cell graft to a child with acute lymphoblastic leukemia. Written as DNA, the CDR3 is TGTGCCAGCAGTTCGGGACAGGGGGGAGAGACCCAGTACTTC. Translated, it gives CASSSGQGGETQYF.